These 14 T cell receptor beta chains came from one sample sequenced in a study of beta chain features in type 1 diabetes. The investigators reverse transcribed all of the isolated RNA, so they sequenced expressed TCRB transcripts. Sequenced by immunoSEQ multiplex PCR; TCRdb stores in-frame clones only, minus some. The sample carries about 250,000 clones, 11% to 15% recorded once. Sequenced input: naive CD4+ T cells from blood. These receptor sequences come from a woman aged 40 to 50 in good health.

The rearrangement links TRBV11-2 to TRBJ1-2, with D possibly matching TRBD1 (6 bases). The CDR3 length is 17 residues. CDR1 and CDR2 from the germline V gene are SGHAT and FQNNGV. The V gene lost 6 bases and the J gene lost 4 bases, with 24 bases spanning the gap. The CDR3 bases are TGTGCCAGCAGATCTCCCCGGACGGGCAGGGGCGGCTATGGCTACACCTTC. Its protein is CASRSPRTGRGGYGYTF.

This clone was seen a few times. The chain joins TRBV19 to TRBJ2-3; D perhaps matches TRBD2 (7 bases). The CDR3 runs 14 residues. Germline V lookup: CDR1 LNHDA, CDR2 SQIVND (reference sequence). Trimming took 9 bases from V and 8 from J, leaving 21 bases between them. The DNA of the CDR3 is TGTGCCAGCGGATCTATGGCGGGGGCCGGTACGCAGTATTTT. Translation: CASGSMAGAGTQYF.

With regard to this clone: A junction boundary mismatches the germline segment, possibly from a read error. The chain links TRBV7-8 to TRBJ2-7; D possibly corresponds to TRBD2 (6 bases). The V gene's germline CDR1 is SGHVS and CDR2 FQNEAQ. CDR3 size: 11 residues. The CDR3 protein is CASSLPPGLTF. The CDR3 bases are TGTGCCAGCAGCTTACCTCCAGGACTAACATTC.

The chain uses TRBV5-1 and TRBJ1-1; 7 nucleotides line up with TRBD1. The CDR3 length is 16 residues. Germline values: CDR1 SGHRS, CDR2 YFSETQ. The ends lost 1 base at V and 0 bases at J; junction bases unmatched: 6. CDR3 amino acids: CASSLRAGGLNTEAFF. The CDR3 nucleotides are TGCGCCAGCAGCTTGAGGGCAGGGGGTTTGAACACTGAAGCTTTCTTT.

The table lists this clone with a few counts. The V call is TRBV7-9, the J call TRBJ1-2, with D perhaps TRBD1 (6 bases). The CDR3 sequence is 15 residues long. V was cut by 4 bases and J by 4 bases, with 16 bases left in between. The germline V gene has CDR1 SEHNR and CDR2 FQNEAQ (reference sequence). The CDR3 sequence: CASSSVRGDSYGYTF. As DNA, the CDR3 is TGTGCCAGCAGCTCCGTCAGGGGTGACAGCTATGGCTACACCTTC.

The V call is TRBV5-4, the J call TRBJ2-7; D is unresolved. The V end was cut by 4 bases, the J end by 2 bases, with 13 bases between. The V gene's germline CDR1 is SGHNT and CDR2 YYREEE (reference sequence). CDR3 size: 14 residues. The CDR3 sequence: CASSLRVSPYEQYF. The CDR3 region has the DNA TGTGCCAGCAGCCTTCGGGTGTCACCCTACGAGCAGTACTTC.

This chain connects TRBV27 to TRBJ2-6; the D is unclear. The V end lost 0 bases, the J end lost 3 bases, and 9 bases lay between the germline ends. The CDR3 is made up of 16 amino acids. Per germline, CDR1 MNHEY and CDR2 SMNVEV (reference sequence). The CDR3 DNA reads TGTGCCAGCAGTTTATCGATAGTTCTTGGGGCCAACGTCCTGACTTTC. Protein product: CASSLSIVLGANVLTF.

This clone was observed a few times. This chain joins TRBV19 and TRBJ2-7; 7 bases match TRBD1. The CDR3 has 14 residues. Germline CDR1 and CDR2: LNHDA and SQIVND (reference sequence). V gave up 2 bases and J gave up 1 base; unmatched junction bases: 2. The CDR3, as DNA: TGTGCCAGTAGTATACAGACAGGGTCCTACGAGCAGTACTTC. Encoded protein: CASSIQTGSYEQYF.

This clone was observed once. The chain links TRBV11-2 to TRBJ1-2; 11 bases agree with TRBD1. Germline values: CDR1 SGHAT, CDR2 FQNNGV. The CDR3 length is 15 residues. With 2 bases clipped from V and 11 bases from J, the junction kept 10 bases outside the gene matches. As DNA, the CDR3 is TGTGCCAGCAGCTTAAGGCTCGGACAGGGGGCGGAGTACACCTTC. This encodes CASSLRLGQGAEYTF. The full variable domain, completed using reference TRBV11-2 and TRBJ1-2, is EAGVAQSPRYKIIEKRQSVAFWCNPISGHATLYWYQQILGQGPKLLIQFQNNGVVDDSQLPKDRFSAERLKGVDSTLKIQPAKLEDSAVYLCASSLRLGQGAEYTFGSGTRLTVV.

V and J are TRBV7-2 and TRBJ2-7; 8 nucleotides line up with TRBD2. Germline V gives CDR1 SGHTA, CDR2 FQGNSA. With 0 bases clipped from V and 3 bases from J, the junction kept 4 bases outside the gene matches. The CDR3 is made up of 15 amino acids. The CDR3 DNA reads TGTGCCAGCAGCTTAGCAGCGGGGGCTCGCTACGAGCAGTACTTC. As protein: CASSLAAGARYEQYF.

This clone came up a few times. This chain connects TRBV6-5 to TRBJ1-2, with D possibly TRBD1 on 5 matching bases. CDR3 size: 13 residues. Germline-derived CDR1 and CDR2 are MNHEY and SVGAGI. Trimming left V 6 bases short and J 8 bases short, with 16 bases between. The CDR3 DNA reads as TGTGCCAGCAGGTCGGAGGGCCAGGGCGGCTACACCTTC. Protein sequence: CASRSEGQGGYTF.

This clone has just a few counts. The gene calls are TRBV18 and TRBJ2-5; D might be TRBD2 (6 bases). Germline V CDR1 and CDR2: KGHSH, LQKENI. The CDR3 totals 13 residues. Trimming shortened V by 2 bases and J by 2 bases, and 6 bases separated the two germline ends. The CDR3 loop reads CASSPGTQETQYF. As DNA, the CDR3 is TGTGCCAGCTCACCAGGGACTCAAGAGACCCAGTACTTC.

This clone has a handful of counts. The J gene is TRBJ1-2, the V gene TRBV7-9; no firm D call. CDR3 length equals 14 residues. Germline V gene sequence: CDR1 SEHNR, CDR2 FQNEAQ (reference sequence). V was pared by 1 base and J by 2 bases, with 8 bases between. CDR3 sequence (DNA): TGTGCCAGCAGCTTAGGCGGCCTCAACTATGGCTACACCTTC. Protein: CASSLGGLNYGYTF. The complete variable domain, with remaining parts taken from reference TRBV7-9 and TRBJ1-2, reads DTGVSQNPRHKITKRGQNVTFRCDPISEHNRLYWYRQTLGQGPEFLTYFQNEAQLEKSRLLSDRFSAERPKGSFSTLEIQRTEQGDSAMYLCASSLGGLNYGYTFGSGTRLTVV.

This clone has more than one count but fewer than ten. The chain links TRBV2 to TRBJ2-3, with a weak D call TRBD2 (5 bases). Germline lookup yields CDR1 SNHLY and CDR2 FYNNEI. The CDR3 runs 14 residues. Trimming took 4 bases from V and 0 from J, leaving 8 bases between them. The CDR3 sequence: CASSVGSSTDTQYF. The CDR3 coding sequence is TGTGCCAGCAGTGTAGGGAGTAGCACAGATACGCAGTATTTT. The full variable domain, rest sourced from reference TRBV2 and TRBJ2-3, is EPEVTQTPSHQVTQMGQEVILRCVPISNHLYFYWYRQILGQKVEFLVSFYNNEISEKSEIFDDQFSVERPDGSNFTLKIRSTKLEDSAMYFCASSVGSSTDTQYFGPGTRLTVL.